The T cell receptor (beta chain) described here comes from a study of blood T cells in healthy people across ages (dated by TCRdb to the mid-2010s). For context, the study as a whole: Template switching captured roughly one uniquely barcoded TCR beta cDNA molecule per two T cells in model experiments. To track age-related changes in TCR beta repertoire diversity, the study relied on deep sequencing normalized with unique cDNA molecular identifiers. For two donors (one aged 18 to 30 and one aged 80 or older), the study analyzed two additional independent replicas of 1 million unique cDNA reads from the same blood draw. The donors were divided into four age groups: young (average around 16 years), middle-aged (approximately 42), aged (about 56) and long-lived (about 80). To avoid experimental bias, donors of different ages were spread randomly across the sequencing lanes.

What the research found in general, with its limitations: Donor CMV infection status was unknown, potentially confounding age-related changes in expanded clonotypes. Since profiling was done on bulk unsorted PBMCs, naive and antigen-experienced compartments could not be conclusively compared. Observed TCR beta diversity per million T cells fell roughly linearly with age, and a significant reduction was already apparent by age about 43. A strong correlation was found between observed TCR beta diversity and the percentage of naive T cells measured by flow cytometry. Compared with the aged group, the long-lived group had more naive CD4+ T cells, fewer expanded clones and increased TCR diversity, suggesting age selection. Estimates of total diversity based on one million sequenced T cells were considered lower bounds and underestimates.

Based on the germline V gene, the CDR1 and CDR2 sequences are SGDLS and YYNGEE. The germline V and J ends show losses of 0 bases and 6 bases respectively, and no gene match explains 5 bases of the junction. Taken from cysteine to phenylalanine, the CDR3 has 16 residues. Only the CDR3 DNA stays, 48 bases, in frame from base 1. On this clonotype: Its antigen specificity is not known. No much larger clone exists at a distance of one base, and base qualities are not known.

The library was prepared using 5' RACE. Sequenced using an Illumina HiSeq 2500. A second PCR of roughly 7 to 12 cycles was performed with a sample-barcoded 5' primer and a J-beta primer mix. Each TCR beta cDNA molecule received a unique molecular identifier from a template-switch 5' adaptor carrying 12 random nucleotides. Each sample yielded at least 3 million CDR3-containing paired-end reads. All of the RNA was converted into first-strand cDNA using the Mint cDNA synthesis kit, with a TRBC-specific oligonucleotide serving as the primer. Following uracil-DNA glycosylase treatment, a first 18-cycle PCR with universal primers M1SS and BC2_uni_R was performed on all cDNA. The study's processing was this. Each sample was normalized by randomly selecting 1 million high-quality reads, each carrying a distinct molecular identifier. Reads with shared molecular identifiers were discarded instead of being binned into consensus sequences. MiTCR, set to a Q25 quality threshold and the strictest error-elimination algorithm, was used for CDR3 identification, clonotype clustering and error correction. A nonparametric unseen species model using Euler transformation provided a lower-bound estimate of total TCR beta diversity. TCRdb reprocessed the public reads (quality trimming at Q25 with fastp, clone calling with MiXCR) and kept in-frame beta chains. One record per CDR3 amino acid sequence lists the most common genes and DNA. TCRdb, not the authors, supplied the V and J calls. This sample comprises hundreds of thousands of distinct CDR3 sequences, roughly 56% of them detected only once. The ten biggest clones cover around 25% of the sample.

The donors were roughly 39 Caucasian individuals from Russia, aged roughly 6 to 90 years, who were systemically healthy. Each donor gave roughly 11 milliliters of peripheral blood, drawn into EDTA-treated Vacutainer tubes. Ficoll-Paque density-gradient centrifugation was used to isolate PBMCs, with at least 6.5 million per sample. Total RNA, at least 6 micrograms per sample, was extracted from PBMCs with Trizol reagent. For every donor, an aliquot of PBMCs went through flow cytometry to measure the percentages of naive CD45RAhigh/CD27high T cells. This clonotype originated in a man aged 35 to 55 in good health. The sample taken for sequencing was blood. The rearranged segments are TRBV9 and TRBJ2-1, with TRBD2 matching 11 junction bases. The nucleotide sequence is given as TGTGCCAGCAGCGTAGGGCGCACTAGCGGGGGCAATGAGCAGTTCTTC. It translates as CASSVGRTSGGNEQFF.